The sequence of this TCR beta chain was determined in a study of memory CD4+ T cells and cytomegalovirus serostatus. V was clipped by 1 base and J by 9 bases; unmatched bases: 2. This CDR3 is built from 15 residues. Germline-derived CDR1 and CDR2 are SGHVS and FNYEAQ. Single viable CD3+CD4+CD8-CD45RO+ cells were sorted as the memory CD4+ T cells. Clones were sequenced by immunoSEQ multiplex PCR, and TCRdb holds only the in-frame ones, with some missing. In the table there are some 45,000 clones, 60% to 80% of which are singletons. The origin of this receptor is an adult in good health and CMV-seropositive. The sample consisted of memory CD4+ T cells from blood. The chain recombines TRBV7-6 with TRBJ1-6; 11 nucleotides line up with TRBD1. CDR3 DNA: TGTGCCAGCAGCTTAGTAGGGACAGGGGGTTCACCCCTCCACTTT. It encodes CASSLVGTGGSPLHF.